This T cell receptor (beta chain) was recorded in a study of T-cell reconstitution after alpha-beta-depleted transplantation in children. Whole-study results and caveats: The study reportedly traced alpha-beta T cells about two months after transplant to several hundred expanded graft clones. Some patients' high day-60 TCRbeta diversity was traced to surviving recipient T cells and thymic progenitors. A year had passed since transplant, and T-cell counts and diversity by then came mostly from newly produced T cells.

V was clipped by 4 bases and J by 0 bases, with 13 bases between them. Germline loops: CDR1 SGHRS, CDR2 YFSETQ. The CDR3 totals 16 residues. The TCRbeta library was prepared with unique molecular identifiers. Each CDR3 protein is one row after TCRdb ran MiXCR on the PCR reads. The table has approximately 980,000 distinct CDR3 sequences, roughly 29% seen once. Details on this clonotype: Its antigen remains unknown.

V is TRBV5-1 and J is TRBJ2-2; TRBD1 is a possible D gene (6 bases). This sequence was found in a boy less than two years old who had a stem cell transplant for SCID, so the T cells may come from the graft donor. This material consisted of PBMCs, mostly from graft donor cells, taken 360 days after TCRalphabeta/CD19-depleted stem cell transplant. The CDR3 DNA reads as TGCGCCAGCAGCACAGGGAGAGCCACGAACACCGGGGAGCTGTTTTTT. This sequence encodes CASSTGRATNTGELFF.